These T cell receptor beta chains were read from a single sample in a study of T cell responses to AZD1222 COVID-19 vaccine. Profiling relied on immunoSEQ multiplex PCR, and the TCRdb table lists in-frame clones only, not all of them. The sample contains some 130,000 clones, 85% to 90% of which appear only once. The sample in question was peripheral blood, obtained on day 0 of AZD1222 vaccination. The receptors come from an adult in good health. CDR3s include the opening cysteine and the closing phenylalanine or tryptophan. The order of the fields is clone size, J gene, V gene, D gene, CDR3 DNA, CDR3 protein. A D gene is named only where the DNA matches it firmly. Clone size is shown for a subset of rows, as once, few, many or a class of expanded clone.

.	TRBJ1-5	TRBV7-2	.	TGTGCCAGCAGCTTGGGGGGGGACTGGCGCAATCAGCCCCAGCATTTT	CASSLGGDWRNQPQHF
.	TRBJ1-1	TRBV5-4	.	TGTGCCAGCAGCTCGCTGAATCGGAACACTGAAGCTTTCTTT	CASSSLNRNTEAFF
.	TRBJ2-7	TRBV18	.	TGTGCCAGCTCACCACCAGGGGACTACGAGCAGTACTTC	CASSPPGDYEQYF
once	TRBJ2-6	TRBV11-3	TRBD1	TGTGCCAGCAGCTCCCGGGACAGGGGGCCTGGGGCCAACGTCCTGACTTTC	CASSSRDRGPGANVLTF
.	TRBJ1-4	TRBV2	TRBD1	TGTGCCAGCCTCAGGGGGAGGAATGAAAAACTGTTTTTT	CASLRGRNEKLFF
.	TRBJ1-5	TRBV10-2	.	TGCGCCAGCAGCCCCAGTAATAGCAATCAGCCCCAGCATTTT	CASSPSNSNQPQHF
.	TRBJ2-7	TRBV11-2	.	TGTGCCAGCAGCCCCGGACTCGCTCAGGGGTTCGAGCAGTACTTC	CASSPGLAQGFEQYF
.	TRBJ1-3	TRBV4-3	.	TGCGCCAGCAGCCAAGACTCGACAGGCGCTGGAAACACCATATATTTT	CASSQDSTGAGNTIYF
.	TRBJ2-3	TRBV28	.	TGTGCCAGCAGCTCTCAGGGTTACACAGATACGCAGTATTTT	CASSSQGYTDTQYF
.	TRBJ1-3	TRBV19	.	TGTGCCAGTACCCGGACCCGCTCTGGAAACACCATATATTTT	CASTRTRSGNTIYF
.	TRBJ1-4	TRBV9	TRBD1	TGTGCCAGCAGCCCCCGGGACAGGGGTAGGATGACTGAAAAACTGTTTTTT	CASSPRDRGRMTEKLFF
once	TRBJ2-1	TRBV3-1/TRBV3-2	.	TGTGCCAGCAGCCACCCTAAGGGTGAGCAGTTCTTC	CASSHPKGEQFF
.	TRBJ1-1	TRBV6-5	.	TGTGCCAGCAGCGGACAATTGAACACTGAAGCTTTCTTT	CASSGQLNTEAFF
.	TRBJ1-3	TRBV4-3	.	TGCGCCAGCAGCCCCCCTGGGGGGAACACCATATATTTT	CASSPPGGNTIYF
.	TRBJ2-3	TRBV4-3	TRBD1	TGCGCCAGCAGCCAAGAAGACAGGGGCACAGATACGCAGTATTTT	CASSQEDRGTDTQYF
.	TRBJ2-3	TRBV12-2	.	TGTGCAAGTCGCCCGTACCGGGACAGCCCTTTCACAGATACGCAGTATTTT	CASRPYRDSPFTDTQYF
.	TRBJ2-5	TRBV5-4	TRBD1	TGTGCCAGCAGTCGGCTACAGGGGGAAGAGGCCCAGTACTTC	CASSRLQGEEAQYF
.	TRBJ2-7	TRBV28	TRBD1	TGTGCCAGCAGTCCGGGTCGGACAGGGGGCGTCTTACGGCCCTACGAGCAGTACTTC	CASSPGRTGGVLRPYEQYF
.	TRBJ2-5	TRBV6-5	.	TGTGCCAGCAGTTCACAAGAGACCCAGTACTTC	CASSSQETQYF
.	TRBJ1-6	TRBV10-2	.	TGCGCCAGCAGTGGACAGGAGAATAATTCACCCCTCCACTTT	CASSGQENNSPLHF
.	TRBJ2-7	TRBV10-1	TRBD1	TGCGCCAGCAGCCTATTGGGGACAGGGGATCAGGAGCAGTACTTC	CASSLLGTGDQEQYF
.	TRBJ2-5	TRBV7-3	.	TGTGCCAGCAGCTTAACGGGAGGGACCCAGTACTTC	CASSLTGGTQYF
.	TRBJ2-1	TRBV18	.	TGTGCCAGCTCACCACCACGGGTTGGCTCGGGAAGCTACAATGAGCAGTTCTTC	CASSPPRVGSGSYNEQFF
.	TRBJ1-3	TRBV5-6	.	TGTGCCAGCAGCTGGGGACCTAGCTCTGGAAACACCATATATTTT	CASSWGPSSGNTIYF
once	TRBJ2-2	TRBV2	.	TGTGCCAGCAGTGAATGGGCTAGCGCCAACACCGGGGAGCTGTTTTTT	CASSEWASANTGELFF
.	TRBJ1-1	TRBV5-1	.	TGCGCCAGCAGCCCACAGGGCAAGAACACTGAAGCTTTCTTT	CASSPQGKNTEAFF
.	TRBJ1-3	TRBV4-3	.	TGCGCCAGCAGCCAAGAACCACAGGGACGGGGAAACACCATATATTTT	CASSQEPQGRGNTIYF
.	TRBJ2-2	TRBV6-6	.	TGTGCCAGCAGTCTAGGACTGCTGAACACCGGGGAGCTGTTTTTT	CASSLGLLNTGELFF
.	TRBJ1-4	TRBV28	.	TGTGCCAGCGGTGCGGAAAAACTGTTTTTT	CASGAEKLFF
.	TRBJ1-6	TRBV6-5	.	TGTGCCAGCAGTTATAAGGCCTTCGGTTCACCCCTCCACTTT	CASSYKAFGSPLHF
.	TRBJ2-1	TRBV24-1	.	TGTGCCACCAGTGATTTAGCCAGGGCAGGAGGCGCGGTTGAGCAGTTCTTC	CATSDLARAGGAVEQFF
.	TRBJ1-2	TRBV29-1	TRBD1	TGCAGCGTGGGGGACAGTGTGCGTGGCTACACCTTC	CSVGDSVRGYTF
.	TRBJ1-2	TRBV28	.	TGTGCCAGCAGATACACGGACGGAAGCTATGGCTACACCTTC	CASRYTDGSYGYTF
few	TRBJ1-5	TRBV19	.	TGTGCCAGTAGTATATCGATTGGAGGGGCCCCTCAGCCCCAGCATTTT	CASSISIGGAPQPQHF
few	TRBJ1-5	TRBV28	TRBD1	TGTGCCAGCACCCCCGGGACAGGGGGAAATCAGCCCCAGCATTTT	CASTPGTGGNQPQHF
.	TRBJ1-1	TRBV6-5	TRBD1	TGTGCCAGCAGCGGACAGGGGATAGCTGAAGCTTTCTTT	CASSGQGIAEAFF
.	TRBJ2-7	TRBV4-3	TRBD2	TGCGCCAGCAGCCAAGATGAGGGGAGGGCCTACGAGCAGTACTTC	CASSQDEGRAYEQYF
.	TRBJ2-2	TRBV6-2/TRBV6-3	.	TGTGCCAGCAGTTACTCAGGACTGACTAATTCCCTAATCACCGGGGAGCTGTTTTTT	CASSYSGLTNSLITGELFF
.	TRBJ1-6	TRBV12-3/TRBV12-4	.	TGTGCCAGCAGTGATTTTACTAATTCACCCCTCCACTTT	CASSDFTNSPLHF
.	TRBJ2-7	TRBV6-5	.	TGTGCCAGCTTAGATACAGCCTCCTACGAGCAGTACTTC	CASLDTASYEQYF
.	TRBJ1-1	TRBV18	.	TGTGCCAGCTCACCAGACCGACAGGATTTATCCCCCTCTGAAGCTTTCTTT	CASSPDRQDLSPSEAFF
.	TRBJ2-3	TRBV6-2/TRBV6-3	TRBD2	TGTGCCAGCAGTGGCGGGGGGGCCGCAGATACGCAGTATTTT	CASSGGGAADTQYF
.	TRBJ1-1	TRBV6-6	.	TGTGCAGCGGTAGAGGGCTGGCCTATGAACACTGAAGCTTTCTTT	CAAVEGWPMNTEAFF
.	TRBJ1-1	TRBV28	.	TGTGCCAGCAGTTTATCTCGGCGAACTGAAGCTTTCTTT	CASSLSRRTEAFF
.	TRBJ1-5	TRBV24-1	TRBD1	TGTGCCACCAGTGATGACAGGGGTGGCAATCAGCCCCAGCATTTT	CATSDDRGGNQPQHF
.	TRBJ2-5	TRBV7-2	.	TGTGCCAGCAGCTCCCAACCAGGGCGGGCAGAGACCCAGTACTTC	CASSSQPGRAETQYF
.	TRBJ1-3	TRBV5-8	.	TGTGCCAGCAGCTCCCAGGGGACTGGAAACACCATATATTTT	CASSSQGTGNTIYF
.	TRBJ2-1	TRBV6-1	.	TGTGCCAGCAGTGGTTACAGGTCCTACTCCTACAATGAGCAGTTCTTC	CASSGYRSYSYNEQFF
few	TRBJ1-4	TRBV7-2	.	TGTGCCAGCAGCCAAGGGACGTCGCCGACCCAAAAACTGTTTTTT	CASSQGTSPTQKLFF
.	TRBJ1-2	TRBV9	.	TGTGCCAGCAGCGTACTCGGGACGGCCTATGGCTACACCTTC	CASSVLGTAYGYTF
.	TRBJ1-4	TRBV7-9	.	TGTGCCAGCAGCTTGGAGGGCAGGGGAGATGAAAAACTGTTTTTT	CASSLEGRGDEKLFF
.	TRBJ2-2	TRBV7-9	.	TGTGCCAGCAGCGTCACAGGGTTGGGCACCGGGGAGCTGTTTTTT	CASSVTGLGTGELFF
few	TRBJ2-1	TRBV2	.	TGTGCCAGCAGTGGGGGACTCGACCGAGCGGGTAATGAGCAGTTCTTC	CASSGGLDRAGNEQFF